This T cell receptor beta chain emerged from a study of spatial heterogeneity in lung cancer. Time point of the sample: sample taken at primary tumor resection. TCRs were sequenced from unsorted whole RNA of tumor, nontumor lung or PBMC. The germline CDR1 and CDR2 sequences are SEHNR and FQNEAQ (reference sequence). This CDR3 has 13 residues. V was shortened by 5 bases and J by 1 base, with 8 bases between the two germline ends. Each CDR3 protein gets one entry after TCRdb re-called the 5' RACE reads with MiXCR. The sample carries roughly 91,000 distinct CDR3 sequences, under 25% recorded once. V usage is TRBV7-9 and J usage is TRBJ1-1, with D hard to call. The sequencing here drew on PBMCs, taken at surgery. The sequence derives from a male donor with early-stage non-small cell lung cancer. CDR3 bases: TGTGCCAGCAGCAACGGATGGAACACTGAAGCTTTCTTT. It codes for CASSNGWNTEAFF. Based on the CDR3 plus reference TRBV7-9 and TRBJ1-1, the full variable domain is DTGVSQNPRHKITKRGQNVTFRCDPISEHNRLYWYRQTLGQGPEFLTYFQNEAQLEKSRLLSDRFSAERPKGSFSTLEIQRTEQGDSAMYLCASSNGWNTEAFFGQGTRLTVV.